This T cell receptor (beta chain) was documented in a study of blood T cell repertoires in COVID-19. Study summary: Donors in the United States, Italy and Spain gave samples during acute or convalescent COVID-19. Sample material is recorded as cDNA or gDNA derived from T cells, B-cell-depleted T cells, or PBMCs.

Original processing methods: Reference gene primers were amplified, and this amplification served to estimate nucleated cell counts. Produced via immunoSEQ multiplex PCR; TCRdb's table is partial and in-frame only. V and J calls and clone size are those listed in that table; D and trimming were worked out from the DNA. The sample contains 250,000 to 300,000 clones, roughly nine tenths of which appear only once. The germline V and J ends were trimmed by 3 bases and 7 bases, with 13 bases remaining between them. There are 13 residues in the CDR3. CDR1 and CDR2 (germline): MDHEN, SYDVKM. The chain carries TRBV28 and TRBJ2-7, with a tentative D call TRBD1 (5 bases). The source of this sequence is a woman between 50 and 59 years old who had recovered from COVID-19. Material: peripheral blood. CDR3 coding DNA: TGTGCCAGCAGTTTCGGGCAGGGCAGGGAGCAGTACTTC. This codes for CASSFGQGREQYF.